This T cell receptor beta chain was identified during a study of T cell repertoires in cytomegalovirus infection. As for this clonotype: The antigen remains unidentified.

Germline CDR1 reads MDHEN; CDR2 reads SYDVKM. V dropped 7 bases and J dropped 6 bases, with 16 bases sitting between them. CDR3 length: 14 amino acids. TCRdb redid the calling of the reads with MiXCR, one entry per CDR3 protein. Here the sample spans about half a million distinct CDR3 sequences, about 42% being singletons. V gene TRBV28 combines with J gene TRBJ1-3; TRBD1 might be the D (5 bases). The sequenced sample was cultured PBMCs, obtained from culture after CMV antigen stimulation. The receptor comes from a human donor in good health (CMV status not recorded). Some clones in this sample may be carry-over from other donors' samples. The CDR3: CASKTERLPNTIYF. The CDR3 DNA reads TGTGCCAGCAAGACAGAAAGACTCCCAAACACCATATATTTT.